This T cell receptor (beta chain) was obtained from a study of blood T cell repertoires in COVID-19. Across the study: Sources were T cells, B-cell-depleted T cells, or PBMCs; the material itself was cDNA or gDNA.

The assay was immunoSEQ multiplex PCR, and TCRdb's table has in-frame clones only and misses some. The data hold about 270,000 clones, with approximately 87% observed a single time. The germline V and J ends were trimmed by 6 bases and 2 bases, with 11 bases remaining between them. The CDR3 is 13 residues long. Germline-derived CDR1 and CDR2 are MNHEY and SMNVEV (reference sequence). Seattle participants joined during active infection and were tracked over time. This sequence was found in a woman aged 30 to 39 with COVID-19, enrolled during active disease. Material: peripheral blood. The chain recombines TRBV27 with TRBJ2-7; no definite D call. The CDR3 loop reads CASSDTAPYEQYF. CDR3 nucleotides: TGTGCCAGCAGCGACACTGCCCCCTACGAGCAGTACTTC.